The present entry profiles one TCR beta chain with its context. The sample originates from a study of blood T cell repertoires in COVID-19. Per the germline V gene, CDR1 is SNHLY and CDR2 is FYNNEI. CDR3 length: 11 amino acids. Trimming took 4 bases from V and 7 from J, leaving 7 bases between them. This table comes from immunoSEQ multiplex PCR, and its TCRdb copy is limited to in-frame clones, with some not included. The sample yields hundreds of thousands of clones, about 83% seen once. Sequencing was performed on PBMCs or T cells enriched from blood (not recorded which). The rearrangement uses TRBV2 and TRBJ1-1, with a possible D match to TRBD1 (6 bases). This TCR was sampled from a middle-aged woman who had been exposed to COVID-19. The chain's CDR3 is CASSGQVEAFF. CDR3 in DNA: TGTGCCAGCAGTGGACAGGTTGAAGCTTTCTTT.